This TCR beta chain was found in a study of blood T cell repertoires in COVID-19. Study overall: PBMCs, B-cell-depleted T cells, or T cells were the source of the cDNA or gDNA that made up the material.

The CDR3 is 13 residues long. V lost 1 base and J lost 5, with 8 bases in between. Germline CDR1 and CDR2: LNHDA and SQIVND (reference sequence). Seattle enrolled patients during active infection and tracked them longitudinally. The protocol was immunoSEQ multiplex PCR, while the TCRdb copy is restricted to in-frame clones and leaves out a portion. This sample yields about 370,000 clones, of which around 87% are seen a single time; under 11% belongs to the top ten. This receptor was identified in a woman in her twenties or thirties with COVID-19, enrolled during active disease. The chain links TRBV19 to TRBJ2-5, with unresolved D. The sequenced sample was peripheral blood. The CDR3 sequence: CASSIAGVETQYF. CDR3 bases: TGTGCCAGTAGTATAGCCGGAGTTGAGACCCAGTACTTC.